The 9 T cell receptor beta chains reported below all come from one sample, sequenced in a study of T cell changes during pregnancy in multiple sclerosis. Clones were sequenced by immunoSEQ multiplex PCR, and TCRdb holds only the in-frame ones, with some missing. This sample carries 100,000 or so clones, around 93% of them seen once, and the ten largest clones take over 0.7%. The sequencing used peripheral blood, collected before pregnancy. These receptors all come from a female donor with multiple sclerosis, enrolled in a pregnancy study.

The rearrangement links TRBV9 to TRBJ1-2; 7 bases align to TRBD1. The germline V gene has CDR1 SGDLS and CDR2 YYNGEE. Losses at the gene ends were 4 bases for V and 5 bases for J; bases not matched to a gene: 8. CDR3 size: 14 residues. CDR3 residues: CASSSPGTAYGYTF. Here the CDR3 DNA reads TGTGCCAGCAGCTCCCCCGGGACAGCTTATGGCTACACCTTC.

The CDR3 nucleotides read TGTGCCTGGATTCTAGCGGGAGGGCCGGGGGAGCAGTACTTC. This encodes CAWILAGGPGEQYF. The J gene is TRBJ2-7, the V gene TRBV30; 12 bases are shared with TRBD2. The CDR3 runs to 14 residues. Germline loops: CDR1 GTSNPN, CDR2 SVGIG (reference sequence). J was trimmed by 7 bases and V by 4 bases; bases with no gene match: 8.

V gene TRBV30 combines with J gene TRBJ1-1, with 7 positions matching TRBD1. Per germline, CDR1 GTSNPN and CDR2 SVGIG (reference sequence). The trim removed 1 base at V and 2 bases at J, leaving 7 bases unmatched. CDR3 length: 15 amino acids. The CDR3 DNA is TGTGCCTGGAGTGACGGGACAGAGATTAACACTGAAGCTTTCTTT. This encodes CAWSDGTEINTEAFF.

CDR3 sequence (DNA): TGCGCCAGCAGCTTTCCTCGGGACAGGGTAGGAGAGACCCAGTACTTC. Its protein is CASSFPRDRVGETQYF. The chain carries TRBV5-1 and TRBJ2-5; TRBD1 matches 9 bases. This CDR3 spans 16 amino acids. The V and J ends lost 2 bases and 4 bases, in that order; junction bases with no gene match: 9. Germline V gene sequence: CDR1 SGHRS, CDR2 YFSETQ.

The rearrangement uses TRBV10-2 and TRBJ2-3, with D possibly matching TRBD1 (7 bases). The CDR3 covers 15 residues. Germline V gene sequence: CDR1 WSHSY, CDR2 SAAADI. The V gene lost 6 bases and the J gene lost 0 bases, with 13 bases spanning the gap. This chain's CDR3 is CASSTQGRSTDTQYF. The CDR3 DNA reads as TGCGCCAGCAGCACACAGGGGAGGAGCACAGATACGCAGTATTTT.

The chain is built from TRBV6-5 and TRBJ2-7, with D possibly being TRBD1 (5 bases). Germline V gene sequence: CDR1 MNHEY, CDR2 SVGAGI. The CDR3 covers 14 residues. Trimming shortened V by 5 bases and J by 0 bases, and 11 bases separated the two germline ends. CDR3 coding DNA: TGTGCCAGCAGTCTTGACAGTAGCTCCTACGAGCAGTACTTC. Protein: CASSLDSSSYEQYF.

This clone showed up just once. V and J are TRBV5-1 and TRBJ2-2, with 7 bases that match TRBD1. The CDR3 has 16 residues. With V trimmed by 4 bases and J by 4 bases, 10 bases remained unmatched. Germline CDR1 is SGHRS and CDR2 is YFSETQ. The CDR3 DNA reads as TGCGCCAGCAGCCCTCCGAGGGACAGAATCACCGGGGAGCTGTTTTTT. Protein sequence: CASSPPRDRITGELFF.

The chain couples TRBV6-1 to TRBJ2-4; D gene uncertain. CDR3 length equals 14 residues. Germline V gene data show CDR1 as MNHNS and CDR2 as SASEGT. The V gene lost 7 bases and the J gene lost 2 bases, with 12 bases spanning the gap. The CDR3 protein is CASKQVVPKNIQYF. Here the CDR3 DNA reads TGTGCCAGCAAGCAGGTCGTGCCCAAAAACATTCAGTACTTC.

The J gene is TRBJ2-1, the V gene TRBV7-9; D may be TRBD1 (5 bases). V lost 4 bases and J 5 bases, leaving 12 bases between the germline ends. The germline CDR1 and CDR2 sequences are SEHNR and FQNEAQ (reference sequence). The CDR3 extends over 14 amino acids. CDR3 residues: CASSWPDSNNEQFF. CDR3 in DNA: TGTGCCAGCAGCTGGCCCGACAGTAACAATGAGCAGTTCTTC.